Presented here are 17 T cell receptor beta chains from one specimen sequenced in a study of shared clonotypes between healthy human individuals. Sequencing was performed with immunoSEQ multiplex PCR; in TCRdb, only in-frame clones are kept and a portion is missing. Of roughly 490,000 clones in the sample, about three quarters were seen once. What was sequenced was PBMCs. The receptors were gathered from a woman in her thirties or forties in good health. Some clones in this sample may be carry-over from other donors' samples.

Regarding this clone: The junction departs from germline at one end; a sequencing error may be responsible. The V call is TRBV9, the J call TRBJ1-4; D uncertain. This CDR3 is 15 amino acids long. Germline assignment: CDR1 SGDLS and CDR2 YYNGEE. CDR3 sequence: CASSPRRSPNERLFF. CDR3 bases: TGTGCCAGCAGCCCCCGGAGGTCTCCCAATGAAAGACTGTTTTTT. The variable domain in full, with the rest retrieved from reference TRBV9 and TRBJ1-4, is DSGVTQTPKHLITATGQRVTLRCSPRSGDLSVYWYQQSLDQGLQFLIQYYNGEERAKGNILERFSAQQFPDLHSELNLSSLELGDSALYFCASSPRRSPNERLFFGSGTQLSVL.

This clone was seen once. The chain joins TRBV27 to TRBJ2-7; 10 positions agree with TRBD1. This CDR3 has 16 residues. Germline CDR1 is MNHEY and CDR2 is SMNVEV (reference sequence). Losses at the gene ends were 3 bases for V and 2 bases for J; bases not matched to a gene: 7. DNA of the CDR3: TGTGCCAGCAGTTTTCGCGGGACAGGGGTACCCTACGAGCAGTACTTC. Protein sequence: CASSFRGTGVPYEQYF.

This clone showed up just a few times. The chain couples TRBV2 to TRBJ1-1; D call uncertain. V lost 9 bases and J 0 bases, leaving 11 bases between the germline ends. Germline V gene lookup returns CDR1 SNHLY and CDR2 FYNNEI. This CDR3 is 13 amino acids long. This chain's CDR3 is CASRKTVNTEAFF. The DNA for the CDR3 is TGTGCCAGTCGAAAAACAGTGAACACTGAAGCTTTCTTT.

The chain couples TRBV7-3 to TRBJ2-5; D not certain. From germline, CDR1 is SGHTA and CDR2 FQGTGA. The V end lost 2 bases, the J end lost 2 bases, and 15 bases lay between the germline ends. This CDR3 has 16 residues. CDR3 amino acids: CASSLFPADPQETQYF. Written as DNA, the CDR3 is TGTGCCAGCAGCTTATTCCCAGCTGACCCACAAGAGACCCAGTACTTC.

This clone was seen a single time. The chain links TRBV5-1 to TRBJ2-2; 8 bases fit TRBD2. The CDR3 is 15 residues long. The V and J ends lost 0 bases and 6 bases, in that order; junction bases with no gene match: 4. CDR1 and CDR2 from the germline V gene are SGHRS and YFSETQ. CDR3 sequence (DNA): TGCGCCAGCAGCTTGGCGGGAGGGATCCCCGGGGAGCTGTTTTTT. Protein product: CASSLAGGIPGELFF.

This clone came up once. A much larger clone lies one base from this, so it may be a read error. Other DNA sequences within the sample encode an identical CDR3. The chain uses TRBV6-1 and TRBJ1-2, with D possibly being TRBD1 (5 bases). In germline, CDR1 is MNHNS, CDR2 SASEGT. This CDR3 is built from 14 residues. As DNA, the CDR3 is TGCGCCAGCAGTGAACGGGCAGGGACCTATGGCTACACCTTC. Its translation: CASSERAGTYGYTF.

The chain's CDR3 is CASSSKSGGFYEQYF. As DNA, the CDR3 is TGTGCCAGCTCCTCCAAGTCGGGAGGTTTCTACGAGCAGTACTTC. The chain is built from TRBV18 and TRBJ2-7; 7 bases fit TRBD2. This CDR3 contains 15 residues. V gave up 6 bases and J gave up 3 bases; unmatched junction bases: 11. Germline V gene data show CDR1 as KGHSH and CDR2 as LQKENI.

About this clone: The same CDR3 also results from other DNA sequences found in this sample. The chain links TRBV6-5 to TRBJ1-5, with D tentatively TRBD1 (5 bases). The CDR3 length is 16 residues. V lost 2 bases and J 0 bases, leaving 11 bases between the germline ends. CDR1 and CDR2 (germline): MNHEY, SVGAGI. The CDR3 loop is CASSYSGALSNQPQHF. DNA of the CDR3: TGTGCCAGCAGTTACAGCGGGGCCCTTAGCAATCAGCCCCAGCATTTT.

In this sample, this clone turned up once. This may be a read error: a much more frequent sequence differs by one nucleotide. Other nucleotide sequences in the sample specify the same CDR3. The chain's CDR3 is CASSPSEGGGEAFF. As DNA, the CDR3 is TGCGCCAGCAGCCCCTCAGAGGGAGGGGGCGAGGCTTTCTTC. The V gene is TRBV5-1, the J gene TRBJ1-1, with TRBD1 identical over 7 bases. The V gene's germline CDR1 is SGHRS and CDR2 YFSETQ. The length of the CDR3 is 14 residues.

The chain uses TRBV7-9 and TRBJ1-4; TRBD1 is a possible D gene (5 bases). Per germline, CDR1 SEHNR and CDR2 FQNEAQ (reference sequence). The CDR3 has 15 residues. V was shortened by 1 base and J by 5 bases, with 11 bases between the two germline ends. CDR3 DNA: TGTGCCAGCAGCTTAGACACAGGAGCAAATGAAAAACTGTTTTTT. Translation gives CASSLDTGANEKLFF.

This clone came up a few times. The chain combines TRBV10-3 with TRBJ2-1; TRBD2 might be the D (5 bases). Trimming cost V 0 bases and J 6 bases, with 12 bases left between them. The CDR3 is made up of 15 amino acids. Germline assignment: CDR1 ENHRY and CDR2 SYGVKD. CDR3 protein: CAISESIQRPNEQFF. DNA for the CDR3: TGTGCCATCAGTGAGTCGATCCAGCGGCCCAATGAGCAGTTCTTC.

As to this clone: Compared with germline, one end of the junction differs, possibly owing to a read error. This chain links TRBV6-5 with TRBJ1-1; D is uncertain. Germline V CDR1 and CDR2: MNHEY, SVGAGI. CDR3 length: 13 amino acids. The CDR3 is CVSSYYSNTEAFF. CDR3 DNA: TGTGTCAGCAGTTATTACTCCAACACTGAAGCTTTCTTT.

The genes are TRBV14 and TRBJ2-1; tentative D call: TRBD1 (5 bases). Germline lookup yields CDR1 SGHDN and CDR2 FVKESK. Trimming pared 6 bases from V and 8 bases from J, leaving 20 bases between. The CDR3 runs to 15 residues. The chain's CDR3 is CASRKKGEGDHEQFF. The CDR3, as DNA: TGTGCCAGCAGGAAAAAAGGGGAAGGGGATCATGAGCAGTTCTTC.

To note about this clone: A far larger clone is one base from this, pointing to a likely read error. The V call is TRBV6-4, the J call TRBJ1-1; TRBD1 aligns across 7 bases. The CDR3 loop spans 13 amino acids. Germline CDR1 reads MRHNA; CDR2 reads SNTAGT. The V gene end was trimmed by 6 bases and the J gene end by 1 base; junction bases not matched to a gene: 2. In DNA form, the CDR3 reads TGTGCCAGCAGCGACAGGGAGAACACTGAAGCTTTCTTT. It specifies CASSDRENTEAFF.

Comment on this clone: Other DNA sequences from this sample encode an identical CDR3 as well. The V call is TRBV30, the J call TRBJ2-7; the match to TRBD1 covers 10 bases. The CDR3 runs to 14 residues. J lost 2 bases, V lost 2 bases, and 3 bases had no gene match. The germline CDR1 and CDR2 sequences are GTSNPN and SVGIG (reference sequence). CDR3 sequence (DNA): TGTGCCTGGAGTTCCGGGACAGGGGCCTACGAGCAGTACTTC. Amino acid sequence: CAWSSGTGAYEQYF.

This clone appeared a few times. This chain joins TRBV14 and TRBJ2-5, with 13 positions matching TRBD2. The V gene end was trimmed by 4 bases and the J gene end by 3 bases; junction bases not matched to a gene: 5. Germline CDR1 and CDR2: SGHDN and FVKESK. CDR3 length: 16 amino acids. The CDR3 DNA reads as TGTGCCAGCAGCCGGACTAGCGGGAGCCGGGAAGAGACCCAGTACTTC. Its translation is CASSRTSGSREETQYF.

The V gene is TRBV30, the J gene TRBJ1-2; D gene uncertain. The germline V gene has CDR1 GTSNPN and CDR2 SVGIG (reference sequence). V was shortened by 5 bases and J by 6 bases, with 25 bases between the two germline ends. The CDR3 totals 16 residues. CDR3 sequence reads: CAWRTDRTYVNHGYTF. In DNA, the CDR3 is TGTGCCTGGCGGACGGACCGCACCTATGTAAACCATGGCTACACCTTC.